This T cell receptor (beta chain) was profiled in a study of T cells in Graves' hyperthyroidism and ophthalmopathy. Amplification yielded TCR beta CDR3 regions, with RNA transcripts as the source. HTBI primers were used for first-round RT-PCR of the TCR CDR3. From the multiplex PCR reads, TCRdb called clonotypes with MiXCR, one entry per CDR3 protein. In the table there are over 550,000 distinct CDR3 sequences, around 17% of which are singletons. Germline CDR1 MDHEN, CDR2 SYDVKM. Losses at the gene ends were 5 bases for V and 2 bases for J; bases not matched to a gene: 9. This CDR3 comprises 18 residues. In this sample, this clonotype turned up many times.

The sequencing input was blood. The TCR originated in a woman in her late teens or twenties with Graves' hyperthyroidism. The chain is built from TRBV28 and TRBJ2-6, with 10 nucleotides matching TRBD1. CDR3 nucleotide sequence: TGTGCCAGCAGTCAATCGGACAGGGGGAACACTGGGGCCAACGTCCTGACTTTC. This translates into CASSQSDRGNTGANVLTF.